The next 30 T cell receptor beta chains were all read from a single sample in a study of T and B cells in COVID-19 patients. Multiplex PCR with BIOMED2 TRB-A/B primer pools amplified TRB rearrangements. TCRdb reanalysed the multiplex PCR reads using MiXCR and keeps one entry per CDR3 protein. The sample holds 7,000 to 10,000 distinct CDR3 sequences; roughly 30% are singletons and the top ten take roughly 17%. TRB was amplified from about 260-540 ng of blood genomic DNA. The sequenced material came from blood. These TCRs come from a human donor with active COVID-19.

This chain joins TRBV6-2 or TRBV6-3 and TRBJ2-3; D may be TRBD1 (6 bases). Trimming took 5 bases from V and 2 from J, leaving 11 bases between them. This CDR3 comprises 14 residues. CDR1 MNHEY and CDR2 SVGEGT come from the germline V gene. The CDR3 here is CASSERGYTDTQYF. Here the CDR3 DNA reads TGTGCCAGCAGTGAGAGGGGGTACACAGATACGCAGTATTTT.

By sample share, this clonotype is medium-sized. The J gene is TRBJ2-7, the V gene TRBV27, with 7 bases aligning to TRBD1. Germline CDR1 MNHEY, CDR2 SMNVEV (reference sequence). With V trimmed by 4 bases and J by 7 bases, 10 bases remained unmatched. This CDR3 is built from 14 residues. CDR3 sequence: CASSSRQGVGEQYF. The DNA for the CDR3 is TGTGCCAGCAGTTCAAGACAGGGAGTGGGAGAGCAGTACTTC.

This chain connects TRBV20-1 to TRBJ2-7, with 7 nucleotides matching TRBD2. This CDR3 is built from 13 residues. Trimming at V came to 3 bases and at J to 6 bases, leaving 8 bases not matched to a gene. CDR1 and CDR2 from the germline V gene are DFQATT and SNEGSKA (reference sequence). CDR3: CSARKAGAAEQYF. CDR3 DNA: TGCAGTGCTAGGAAGGCGGGAGCGGCCGAGCAGTACTTC.

The chain recombines TRBV5-1 with TRBJ1-4, with unresolved D. CDR1 and CDR2 from the germline V gene are SGHRS and YFSETQ. The CDR3 runs 15 residues. Trimming left V 4 bases short and J 4 bases short, with 14 bases between. The CDR3 DNA is TGCGCCAGCAGCCCCAATGGGGATCTTAATGAAAAACTGTTTTTT. Protein sequence: CASSPNGDLNEKLFF. The complete variable domain, with remaining parts taken from reference TRBV5-1 and TRBJ1-4, reads KAGVTQTPRYLIKTRGQQVTLSCSPISGHRSVSWYQQTPGQGLQFLFEYFSETQRNKGNFPGRFSGRQFSNSRSEMNVSTLELGDSALYLCASSPNGDLNEKLFFGSGTQLSVL.

This clonotype was observed a few times. The V and J genes are TRBV18 and TRBJ2-3, with TRBD2 matching 10 bases. Germline V CDR1 and CDR2: KGHSH, LQKENI. V dropped 6 bases and J dropped 4; count of bases not matched to a gene: 4. This CDR3 has 14 residues. The CDR3 spells CASSGSGGSDTQYF. CDR3 nucleotides: TGTGCCAGCTCGGGTAGCGGGGGGTCAGATACGCAGTATTTT.

The chain joins TRBV19 to TRBJ2-3, with 8 positions matching TRBD1. Trimming removed 7 bases from V and 4 bases from J; junction bases left unmatched: 7. In germline, CDR1 is LNHDA, CDR2 SQIVND (reference sequence). This CDR3 is 14 amino acids long. The CDR3 is CASKGSGGADTQYF. CDR3 in DNA: TGTGCCAGTAAGGGCTCAGGGGGCGCAGATACGCAGTATTTT.

This clonotype has only a few counts. The chain joins TRBV18 to TRBJ1-3, with 7 bases that match TRBD1. Germline V gives CDR1 KGHSH, CDR2 LQKENI. The trim removed 5 bases at V and 7 bases at J, leaving 8 bases unmatched. The CDR3 loop spans 14 amino acids. This chain's CDR3 is CASSTITGVNTIYF. The CDR3 DNA reads as TGTGCCAGCTCAACTATCACAGGGGTGAACACCATATATTTT.

This chain joins TRBV20-1 and TRBJ2-6, with D perhaps matching TRBD2 (6 bases). In germline, CDR1 is DFQATT, CDR2 SNEGSKA (reference sequence). Trimming pared 0 bases from V and 4 bases from J, leaving 16 bases between. The length of the CDR3 is 17 residues. CDR3 in DNA: TGCAGTGCTAGAGATTATCGGCAGGCGGGGGGGGCCAACGTCCTGACTTTC. It is translated as CSARDYRQAGGANVLTF.

The chain has TRBV5-4 and TRBJ2-3; 10 bases agree with TRBD1. Germline V gene sequence: CDR1 SGHNT, CDR2 YYREEE (reference sequence). This CDR3 comprises 16 residues. Unmatched junction bases numbered 9, after V lost 3 bases and J lost 5 bases. The CDR3 region is CASSSPDRGTGDTQYF. The CDR3 coding sequence is TGTGCCAGCAGCTCCCCGGACAGGGGGACGGGAGATACGCAGTATTTT.

This clonotype is labeled medium-sized (0.01 to 0.1%). V usage is TRBV6-2 or TRBV6-3 and J usage is TRBJ2-5; tentatively, D is TRBD1 (6 bases). V gave up 2 bases and J gave up 9 bases, with 13 bases separating them. Germline V CDR1 and CDR2: MNHEY, SVGEGT. The CDR3 is 13 amino acids. The CDR3 sequence: CASSYVGPGAQYF. The CDR3 DNA is TGTGCCAGCAGTTACGTGGGCCCAGGGGCCCAGTACTTC.

By sample fraction, this clonotype is medium-sized (0.01 to 0.1%). The V and J genes are TRBV19 and TRBJ2-7, with D perhaps matching TRBD1 (5 bases). This CDR3 spans 14 amino acids. V lost 4 bases and J lost 3, with 13 bases in between. Germline CDR1 reads LNHDA; CDR2 reads SQIVND (reference sequence). CDR3 loop: CASSTDRCHYEQYV. The CDR3 nucleotides read TGTGCCAGTAGTACAGACAGATGCCACTACGAGCAGTACGTC.

Sample share makes this clonotype medium-sized. The J gene is TRBJ2-7, the V gene TRBV18, with TRBD2 matching 10 bases. Germline lookup yields CDR1 KGHSH and CDR2 LQKENI. The CDR3 is 15 residues long. Trimming at V came to 4 bases and at J to 2 bases, leaving 5 bases not matched to a gene. The CDR3 DNA sequence: TGTGCCAGCTCACGTACTAGCGGGGCTACCTACGAGCAGTACTTC. As protein: CASSRTSGATYEQYF. Filled out from reference TRBV18 and TRBJ2-7, the complete variable domain reads NAGVMQNPRHLVRRRGQEARLRCSPMKGHSHVYWYRQLPEEGLKFMVYLQKENIIDESGMPKERFSAEFPKEGPSILRIQQVVRGDSAAYFCASSRTSGATYEQYFGPGTRLTVT.

Comment on this clonotype: A much larger clone sits a single nucleotide away, making a read error possible. The CDR3 end shows no conserved phenylalanine or tryptophan, and so a read error is likely. The gene calls are TRBV12-3 or TRBV12-4 and TRBJ2-5; D remains unclear. This CDR3 spans 13 amino acids. V was shortened by 7 bases and J by 5 bases, with 14 bases between the two germline ends. DNA for the CDR3: TGTGCCAGCACCCCTGGGCTTCAGGAGACCCAGTACCTC. Translation: CASTPGLQETQYL.

The chain has TRBV18 and TRBJ1-2; D is unresolved. CDR3 size: 12 residues. CDR1 is KGHSH and CDR2 is LQKENI in the germline V gene. Trimming left V 9 bases short and J 8 bases short, with 16 bases between. CDR3 sequence reads: CASQSAEKGYTF. CDR3 coding DNA: TGTGCCAGTCAATCGGCCGAAAAAGGCTACACCTTC.

This clonotype came up once. The chain couples TRBV5-1 to TRBJ2-7; D might be TRBD1 or TRBD2, each matching 5 bases. The length of the CDR3 is 14 residues. Germline CDR1 SGHRS, CDR2 YFSETQ. V shed 3 bases and J shed 2 bases, with 12 bases lying between them. For the CDR3, the DNA is TGCGCCAGCAGCTGGGGGACGGAAACCTACGAGCAGTACGTC. This translates into CASSWGTETYEQYV.

The chain combines TRBV5-1 with TRBJ2-7, with D perhaps matching TRBD2 (6 bases). The CDR3 is 15 residues long. The V gene lost 0 bases and the J gene lost 5 bases, with 15 bases spanning the gap. CDR1 SGHRS and CDR2 YFSETQ come from the germline V gene. This chain's CDR3 is CASSLGPGAFNEQYV. The CDR3 DNA sequence: TGCGCCAGCAGCTTGGGCCCGGGAGCTTTCAACGAGCAGTACGTC.

The V call is TRBV13, the J call TRBJ2-3, with TRBD2 matching 10 bases. This CDR3 has 23 amino acids. Trimming cost V 1 base and J 4 bases; bases outside gene matches: 26. CDR1 and CDR2 from the germline V gene are PRHDT and FYEKMQ (reference sequence). The CDR3 bases are TGTGCCAGCAGCTTAGCGGTGTCGGACACCGGGGAGCTGAGCGGGGGGGCCCCAGATACGCAGTATTTT. This gives the protein CASSLAVSDTGELSGGAPDTQYF.

The chain recombines TRBV7-9 with TRBJ2-3; unclear D gene. The CDR3 has 14 amino acids. V was cut by 2 bases and J by 4 bases, with 10 bases left in between. CDR1 is SEHNR and CDR2 is FQNEAQ in the germline V gene (reference sequence). DNA of the CDR3: TGTGCCAGCAGCTTAAAATCCCCCCCAGATACGCAGTATTTT. It encodes CASSLKSPPDTQYF.

Regarding this clonotype: A much larger clone lies a single base off, so this may be a read error. V usage is TRBV6-1 and J usage is TRBJ2-2, with D possibly TRBD1 on 6 matching bases. Germline assignment: CDR1 MNHNS and CDR2 SASEGT. V was trimmed by 8 bases and J by 3 bases, leaving 13 bases between them. The CDR3 sequence is 14 residues long. For the CDR3, the DNA is TGTGCCAGCGGGGGACAAGCGGACACCGGGGAGCTGTTTTTT. Encoded protein: CASGGQADTGELFF.

The CDR3 DNA sequence: TGTGCCAGAAGCGCATGCTTGACTAGCGGGGGGGCGGATACGCAGTATTTT. This sequence encodes CARSACLTSGGADTQYF. The J gene is TRBJ2-3, the V gene TRBV5-6, with 14 bases aligning to TRBD2. The CDR3 covers 17 residues. Germline V CDR1 and CDR2: SGHDT, YYEEEE. Trimming at V came to 8 bases and at J to 6 bases, leaving 14 bases not matched to a gene.

In its sample, this clonotype ranks as medium-sized. The chain has TRBV5-6 and TRBJ2-2; D possibly matches TRBD1 or TRBD2 (6 bases each). Germline V gene data show CDR1 as SGHDT and CDR2 as YYEEEE. Trimming stripped 2 bases from V and 2 bases from J, with 10 bases between. This CDR3 contains 15 residues. The CDR3 is CASSFGGPNTGELFF. The CDR3 region has the DNA TGTGCCAGCAGCTTTGGGGGGCCTAACACCGGGGAGCTGTTTTTT.

V gene TRBV7-2 combines with J gene TRBJ2-6; TRBD1 matches 7 bases. Germline CDR1 SGHTA, CDR2 FQGNSA. This CDR3 contains 19 residues. V gave up 5 bases and J gave up 0 bases; unmatched junction bases: 13. Here the CDR3 DNA reads TGTGCCAGCAGCACCGCCTGGACAGGACAAACCTCTGGGGCCAACGTCCTGACTTTC. Amino acid sequence: CASSTAWTGQTSGANVLTF.

This clonotype qualifies as medium-sized (0.01 to 0.1%). In DNA, the CDR3 is TGTGCCAGCGCCGGTATGGGGGGCTCGATGGGGGCCAACGTCCTGACTTTC. Translating it yields CASAGMGGSMGANVLTF. V gene TRBV13 combines with J gene TRBJ2-6, with D possibly called TRBD1 or TRBD2 (6 bases each). CDR3 length equals 17 residues. Trimming cost V 8 bases and J 4 bases, with 21 bases left between them. Germline V gene lookup returns CDR1 PRHDT and CDR2 FYEKMQ (reference sequence). Full variable domain (rest looked up from reference TRBV13 and TRBJ2-6): AAGVIQSPRHLIKEKRETATLKCYPIPRHDTVYWYQQGPGQDPQFLISFYEKMQSDKGSIPDRFSAQQFSDYHSELNMSSLELGDSALYFCASAGMGGSMGANVLTFGAGSRLTVL.

The gene calls are TRBV13 and TRBJ2-6; 9 bases agree with TRBD1. In germline, CDR1 is PRHDT, CDR2 FYEKMQ (reference sequence). Trimming took 5 bases from V and 0 from J; bases not matched to a gene: 8. The CDR3 covers 18 residues. CDR3 in DNA: TGTGCCAGCAGCATTGGGACAGGGTGGGACTCTGGGGCCAACGTCCTGACTTTC. Its protein product is CASSIGTGWDSGANVLTF.

This clonotype was observed a few times. The J gene is TRBJ2-3, the V gene TRBV24-1; the D gene is possibly TRBD2 (6 bases). Germline V gives CDR1 KGHDR, CDR2 SFDVKD. This CDR3 spans 15 amino acids. With 4 bases removed from V and 0 bases from J, the gap between germline ends came to 10 bases. CDR3 bases: TGTGCCACCAGTGACCCGAGCGGGAGCACAGATACGCAGTATTTT. It encodes CATSDPSGSTDTQYF.

By sample share, this clonotype is medium-sized (0.01 to 0.1%). The chain carries TRBV5-5 and TRBJ1-3; D is possibly TRBD1 (6 bases). V lost 2 bases, J lost 4 bases, and 13 bases lay in between. This CDR3 is built from 15 residues. Germline CDR1 is SGHKS and CDR2 is YYEKEE (reference sequence). CDR3 DNA: TGTGCCAGCAGCTTACTGACAGGTTTCGGAAACACCATATATTTT. Its protein is CASSLLTGFGNTIYF.

Only a few counts were recorded for this clonotype. J is TRBJ2-2 and V is TRBV12-3 or TRBV12-4; the match to TRBD1 covers 10 bases. CDR3 size: 18 residues. The V segment lost 0 bases and the J segment 3 bases; nucleotides outside the gene matches: 7. CDR3 protein: CASSLAIGQGGYTGELFF. DNA of the CDR3: TGTGCCAGCAGTTTAGCGATTGGACAGGGGGGGTACACCGGGGAGCTGTTTTTT.

This chain uses TRBV5-1 with TRBJ2-3, with 7 bases identical to TRBD2. The CDR3 is made up of 15 amino acids. The V segment lost 5 bases and the J segment 4 bases; nucleotides outside the gene matches: 10. The germline V gene has CDR1 SGHRS and CDR2 YFSETQ. The CDR3 DNA is TGCGCCAGCAGATATCGGACTAGGGGCTCAGATACGCAGTATTTT. Its translation: CASRYRTRGSDTQYF.

This clonotype is large by share. The chain uses TRBV29-1 and TRBJ2-3; unclear D gene. The ends were cut back, 6 bases at V and 0 bases at J, with 10 bases in the middle. The CDR3 has 13 residues. Germline V gene sequence: CDR1 SQVTM, CDR2 ANQGSEA. This CDR3 reads CSVVRSSTDTQYF. CDR3 nucleotide sequence: TGCAGCGTAGTTCGTAGTAGCACAGATACGCAGTATTTT.

On this clonotype itself: A read error may be the cause here, since a much bigger clone is one base away. The V gene is TRBV5-5, the J gene TRBJ2-7, with D tentatively TRBD2 (5 bases). The CDR3 contains 14 residues. Trimming pared 5 bases from V and 0 bases from J, leaving 12 bases between. CDR1 SGHKS and CDR2 YYEKEE come from the germline V gene (reference sequence). CDR3: CASRGRAGSYEQYV. The CDR3 bases are TGTGCCAGCAGGGGTCGTGCGGGCTCCTACGAGCAGTACGTC.